Listed here are 6 T cell receptor beta chains from one sample, sequenced in a study of cytomegalovirus exposure and HLA in healthy donors. A multiplex PCR was run with 60 Vbeta primers and 13 Jbeta primers. Assay: immunoSEQ multiplex PCR; the TCRdb copy retains only in-frame clones and omits some. The specimen's table records 100,000 to 150,000 clones. Sequencing input: PBMCs. The receptor set was obtained from a young man in good health and CMV-seronegative.

The chain uses TRBV6-1 and TRBJ1-1; maybe TRBD1 (6 bases). Germline V gene sequence: CDR1 MNHNS, CDR2 SASEGT. V was trimmed by 6 bases and J by 5 bases, leaving 16 bases between them. The CDR3 is made up of 14 amino acids. The CDR3: CASRDTGLGTEAFF. CDR3 nucleotide sequence: TGTGCCAGCAGGGACACAGGGTTAGGGACTGAAGCTTTCTTT.

The chain carries TRBV5-1 and TRBJ2-3; 8 nucleotides match TRBD2. With 1 base clipped from V and 0 bases from J, the junction kept 16 bases outside the gene matches. Germline CDR1 and CDR2: SGHRS and YFSETQ. CDR3 length: 20 amino acids. CDR3 sequence reads: CASSLLVGGVSTTSTDTQYF. The CDR3, as DNA: TGCGCCAGCAGCTTGCTTGTCGGGGGGGTTTCCACTACTAGCACAGATACGCAGTATTTT.

V usage is TRBV4-2 and J usage is TRBJ1-5, with D perhaps TRBD1 (5 bases). The CDR3 is made up of 16 amino acids. CDR1 is LGHNA and CDR2 is YNFKEQ in the germline V gene. Trimming cost V 0 bases and J 4 bases, with 13 bases left between them. This chain's CDR3 is CASSQEPGHLNQPQHF. CDR3 DNA: TGTGCCAGCAGCCAAGAGCCTGGACACCTAAATCAGCCCCAGCATTTT.

V usage is TRBV6-5 and J usage is TRBJ1-4; 9 bases line up with TRBD1. CDR1 and CDR2 from the germline V gene are MNHEY and SVGAGI. J was trimmed by 8 bases and V by 5 bases; bases with no gene match: 6. CDR3 length equals 14 residues. CDR3 loop: CASSTGGWEEKLFF. The CDR3 nucleotides are TGTGCCAGCAGTACAGGGGGCTGGGAAGAAAAACTGTTTTTT.

In DNA form, the CDR3 reads TGTGCCAGCAGTGACGGACTAGCAAACGAGCAGTACTTC. Translating gives CASSDGLANEQYF. V gene TRBV6-1 combines with J gene TRBJ2-5; TRBD2 aligns across 8 bases. The J call could be wrong; TRBJ2-7 is a better fit for the DNA end. Looked up from germline, CDR1 is MNHNS and CDR2 is SASEGT. The length of the CDR3 is 13 residues.

The chain employs TRBV29-1 and TRBJ1-2; no clear D. The CDR3 is 15 residues long. Trimming stripped 3 bases from V and 3 bases from J, with 17 bases between. Germline CDR1 reads SQVTM; CDR2 reads ANQGSEA. The DNA for the CDR3 is TGCAGCGTTGATTACGGGGTGGGCCCCCACTATGGCTACACCTTC. It encodes CSVDYGVGPHYGYTF.